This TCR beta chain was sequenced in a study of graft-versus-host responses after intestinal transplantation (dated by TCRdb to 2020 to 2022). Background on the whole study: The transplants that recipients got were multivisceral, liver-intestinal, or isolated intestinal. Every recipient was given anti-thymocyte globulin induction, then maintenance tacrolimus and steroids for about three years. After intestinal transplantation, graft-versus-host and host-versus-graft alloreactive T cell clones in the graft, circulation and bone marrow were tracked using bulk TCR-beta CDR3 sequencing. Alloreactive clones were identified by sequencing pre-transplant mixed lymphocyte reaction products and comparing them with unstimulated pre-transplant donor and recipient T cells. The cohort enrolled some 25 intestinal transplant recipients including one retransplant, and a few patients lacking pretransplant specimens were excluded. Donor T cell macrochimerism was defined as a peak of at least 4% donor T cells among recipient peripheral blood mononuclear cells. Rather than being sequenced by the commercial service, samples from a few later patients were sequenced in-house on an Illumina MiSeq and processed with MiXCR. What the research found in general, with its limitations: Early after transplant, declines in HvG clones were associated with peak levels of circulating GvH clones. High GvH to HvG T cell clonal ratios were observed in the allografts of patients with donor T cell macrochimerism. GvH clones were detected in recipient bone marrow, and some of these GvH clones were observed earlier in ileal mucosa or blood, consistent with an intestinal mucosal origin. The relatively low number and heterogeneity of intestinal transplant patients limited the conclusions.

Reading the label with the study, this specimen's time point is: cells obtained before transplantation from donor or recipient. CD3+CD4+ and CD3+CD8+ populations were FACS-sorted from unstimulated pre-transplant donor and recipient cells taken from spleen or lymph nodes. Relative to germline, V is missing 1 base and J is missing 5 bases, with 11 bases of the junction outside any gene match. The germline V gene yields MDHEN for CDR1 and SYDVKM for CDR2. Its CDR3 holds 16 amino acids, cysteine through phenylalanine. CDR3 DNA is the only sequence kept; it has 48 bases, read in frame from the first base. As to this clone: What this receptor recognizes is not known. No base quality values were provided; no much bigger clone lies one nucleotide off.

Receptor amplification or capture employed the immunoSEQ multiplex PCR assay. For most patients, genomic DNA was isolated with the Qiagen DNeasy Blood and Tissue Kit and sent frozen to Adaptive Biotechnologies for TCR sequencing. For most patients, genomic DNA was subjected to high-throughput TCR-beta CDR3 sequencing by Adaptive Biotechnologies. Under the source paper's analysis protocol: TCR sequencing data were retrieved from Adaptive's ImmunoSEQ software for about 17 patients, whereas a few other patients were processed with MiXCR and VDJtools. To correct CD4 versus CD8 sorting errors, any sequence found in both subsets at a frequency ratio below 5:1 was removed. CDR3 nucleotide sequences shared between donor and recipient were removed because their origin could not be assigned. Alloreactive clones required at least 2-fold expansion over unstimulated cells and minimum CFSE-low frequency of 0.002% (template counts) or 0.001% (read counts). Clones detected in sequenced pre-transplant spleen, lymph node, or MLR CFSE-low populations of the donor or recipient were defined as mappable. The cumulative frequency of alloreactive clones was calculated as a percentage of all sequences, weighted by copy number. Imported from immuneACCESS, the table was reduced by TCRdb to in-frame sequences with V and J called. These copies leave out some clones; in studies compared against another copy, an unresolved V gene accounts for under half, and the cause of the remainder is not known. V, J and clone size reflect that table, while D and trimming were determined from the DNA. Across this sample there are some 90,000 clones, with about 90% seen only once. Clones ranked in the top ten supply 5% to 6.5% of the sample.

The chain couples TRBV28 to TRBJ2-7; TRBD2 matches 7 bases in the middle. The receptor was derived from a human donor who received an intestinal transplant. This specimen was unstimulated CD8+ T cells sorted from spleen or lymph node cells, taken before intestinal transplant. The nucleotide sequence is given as TGTGCCAGCAGTTTATACCTTGGATGGCGGGAGAACGAGCAGTACTTC. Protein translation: CASSLYLGWRENEQYF. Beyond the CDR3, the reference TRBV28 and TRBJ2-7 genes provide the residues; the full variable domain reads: DVKVTQSSRYLVKRTGEKVFLECVQDMDHENMFWYRQDPGLGLRLIYFSYDVKMKEKGDIPEGYSVSREKKERFSLILESASTNQTSMYLCASSLYLGWRENEQYFGPGTRLTVT.